Below, one T cell receptor beta chain is given with its context. The specificity of this receptor is unknown. No much larger clonotype is one base removed from it; base qualities were not supplied. The sample is drawn from a study of blood T cell repertoires in COVID-19 (TCRdb year 2020). For the study in its entirety: The collaborator samples originated in the United States, Italy and Spain and spanned the acute and convalescent phases of COVID-19. The material from the prospective study consisted of cDNA or gDNA derived from T cells, B-cell-depleted T cells, or PBMCs. Samples came from the ongoing ImmuneRACE study (first 160 participants) plus 1,254 subjects from 6 global collaborators. Where available, HLA class I and class II types were taken from metadata supplied by the sample provider and were not determined by assay-based typing. The sample metadata nearly always contained a de-identified subject ID, COVID-19 status, age in years and sex. Subjects who had been exposed to COVID-19, were actively infected with it, or had recovered from it provided the deeply sampled blood TCRbeta repertoires that made up the dataset. The repertoires were made available in a free public database intended to serve as a resource for research on the immune response to SARS-CoV-2. What the authors observed across the whole study: How much clinical and demographic metadata was included differed by source and by participant, and the metadata was provided uncurated.

From cysteine to phenylalanine, the CDR3 is 11 amino acids long. CDR3 DNA only is kept here, 33 bases in frame from base 1. Whole blood was collected in K2EDTA tubes by collaborating institutions according to the institutions' own protocols. For TCRbeta analysis, collaborators shipped samples as frozen whole blood, isolated PBMCs, or DNA extracted from either of those sample types. TCRbeta CDR3 regions were amplified from genomic DNA by means of the immunoSEQ Assay, a bias-controlled multiplex PCR. Processing in the source paper ran as follows. The number of nucleated cells in each sample was estimated by amplification of reference gene primers within the assay. To quantify the absolute abundance of each unique TCRbeta CDR3 rearrangement, sequence reads were collapsed and filtered. For each sample, productive Simpson clonality was calculated as the square root of Simpson's diversity index over productive rearrangements. This immuneACCESS table, as held by TCRdb, lists in-frame sequences with V and J called but not all clones. Of the missing ones, under half trace to an unresolved V gene in checked studies; the others have no known cause. The DNA gave D and trimming, while V, J and clone size come from that table. The sample yields roughly 41,000 clones; around 89% were counted once. Approximately 26% of the sample is in the top ten clones.

The receptor comes from a man in his 60s with active or convalescent COVID-19. In this chain, TRBV21-1 is recombined with TRBJ2-7; TRBD2, as called in the table, went unchecked against the DNA. TRBV21-1 constitutes a pseudogene. The material sequenced was peripheral blood. The CDR3 protein sequence reads: CASSSLGGQYF. The DNA sequence is as follows: TGTGCCAGCAGCAGCCTCGGGGGGCAGTACTTC.